This T cell receptor (beta chain) was identified during a study of human T cells and chemical hapten exposure. TCRdb itself ran the RACE reads through MiXCR, one entry per CDR3 protein. The data contain approximately 82,000 distinct CDR3 sequences, roughly 10% of them seen just once; the ten biggest clones take up 2.2%. V lost 5 bases and J lost 8, with 10 bases in between. Germline V gene sequence: CDR1 SGHTA, CDR2 FQGNSA. The CDR3 totals 12 residues. Time point indicated: patch test 1, 2 weeks after DPC sensitization. The treatment denotes: therapeutic diphenylcyclopropenone sensitization with weekly scalp DPC. A few counts support this clonotype.

V gene TRBV7-2 combines with J gene TRBJ2-4; D uncertain. The input for sequencing was whole blood, taken in connection with sensitization to the hapten diphenylcyclopropenone (DPC). This receptor was taken from a man aged 35-49 years with alopecia areata. Some clones in this sample may be carry-over from other donors' samples. The CDR3 region is CASSGFLDIQYF. The CDR3, as DNA: TGTGCCAGCAGCGGGTTCTTGGACATTCAGTACTTC.